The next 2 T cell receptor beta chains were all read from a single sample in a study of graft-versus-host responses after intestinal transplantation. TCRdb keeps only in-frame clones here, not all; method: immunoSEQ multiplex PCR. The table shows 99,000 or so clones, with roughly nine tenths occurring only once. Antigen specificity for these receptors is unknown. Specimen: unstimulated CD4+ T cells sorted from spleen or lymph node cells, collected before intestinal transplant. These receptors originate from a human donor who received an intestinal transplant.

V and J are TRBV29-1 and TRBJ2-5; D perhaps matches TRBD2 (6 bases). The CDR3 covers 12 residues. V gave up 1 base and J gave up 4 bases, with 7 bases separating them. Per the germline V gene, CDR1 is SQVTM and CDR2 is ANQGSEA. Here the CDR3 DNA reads TGCAGCGTTGAAGGGGGAGGAGAGACCCAGTACTTC. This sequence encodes CSVEGGGETQYF.

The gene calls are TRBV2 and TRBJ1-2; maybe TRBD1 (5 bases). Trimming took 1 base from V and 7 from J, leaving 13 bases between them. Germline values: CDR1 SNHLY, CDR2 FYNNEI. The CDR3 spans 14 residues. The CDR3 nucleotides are TGTGCCAGCAGTGAAGGATTAGGGGCTCGTGGCTACACCTTC. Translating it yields CASSEGLGARGYTF.